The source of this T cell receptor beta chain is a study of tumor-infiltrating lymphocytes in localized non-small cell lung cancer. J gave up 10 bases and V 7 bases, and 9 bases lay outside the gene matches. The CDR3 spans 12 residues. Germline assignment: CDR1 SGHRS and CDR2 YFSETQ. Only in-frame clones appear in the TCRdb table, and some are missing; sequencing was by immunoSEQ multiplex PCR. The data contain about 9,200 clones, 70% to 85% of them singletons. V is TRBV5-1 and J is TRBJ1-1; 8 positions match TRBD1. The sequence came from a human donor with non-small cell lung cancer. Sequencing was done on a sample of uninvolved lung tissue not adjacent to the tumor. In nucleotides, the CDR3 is TGCGCCAGCCGCGGGACAGGAGCAGGAGCTTTCTTT. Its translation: CASRGTGAGAFF.